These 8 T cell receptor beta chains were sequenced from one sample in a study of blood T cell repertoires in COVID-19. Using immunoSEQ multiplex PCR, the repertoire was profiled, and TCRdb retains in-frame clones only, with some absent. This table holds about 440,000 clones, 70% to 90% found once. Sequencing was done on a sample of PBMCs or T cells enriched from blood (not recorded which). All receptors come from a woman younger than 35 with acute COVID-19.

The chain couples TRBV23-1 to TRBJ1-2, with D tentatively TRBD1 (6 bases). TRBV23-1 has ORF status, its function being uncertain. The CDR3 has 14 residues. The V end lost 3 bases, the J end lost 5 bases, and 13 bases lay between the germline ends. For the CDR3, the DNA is TGCGCCAGCAGTCAGGGGGGGCGGTTGTATGGCTACACCTTC. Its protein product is CASSQGGRLYGYTF.

The CDR3 spells CASRLDRGREQYF. The CDR3 DNA reads TGTGCCAGCAGACTGGACAGGGGAAGGGAGCAGTACTTC. The chain carries TRBV13 and TRBJ2-7, with TRBD1 identical over 9 bases. This CDR3 spans 13 amino acids. CDR1 is PRHDT, CDR2 FYEKMQ, per germline (reference sequence). V was pared by 6 bases and J by 7 bases, with 7 bases of the junction left unmatched.

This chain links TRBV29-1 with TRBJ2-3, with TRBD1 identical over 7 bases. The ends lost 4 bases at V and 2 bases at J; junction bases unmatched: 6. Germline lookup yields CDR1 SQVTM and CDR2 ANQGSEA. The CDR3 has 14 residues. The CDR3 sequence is CSVVTGQNTDTQYF. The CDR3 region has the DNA TGCAGCGTTGTAACGGGACAGAACACAGATACGCAGTATTTT.

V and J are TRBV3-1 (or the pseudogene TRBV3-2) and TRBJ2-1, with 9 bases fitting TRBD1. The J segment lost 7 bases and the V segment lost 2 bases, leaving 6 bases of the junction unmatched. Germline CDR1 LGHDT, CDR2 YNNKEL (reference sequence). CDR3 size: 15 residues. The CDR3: CASSQWRQGGNEQFF. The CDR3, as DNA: TGTGCCAGCAGCCAATGGAGACAGGGGGGGAATGAGCAGTTCTTC.

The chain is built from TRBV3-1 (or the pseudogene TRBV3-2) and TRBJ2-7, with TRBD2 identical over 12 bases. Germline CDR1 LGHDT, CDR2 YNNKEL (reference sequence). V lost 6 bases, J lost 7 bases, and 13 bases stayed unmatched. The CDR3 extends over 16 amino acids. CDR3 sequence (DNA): TGTGCCAGCAGTACTAGCGGGGGGCCTAAAGGTCGGGAGCAGTACTTC. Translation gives CASSTSGGPKGREQYF.

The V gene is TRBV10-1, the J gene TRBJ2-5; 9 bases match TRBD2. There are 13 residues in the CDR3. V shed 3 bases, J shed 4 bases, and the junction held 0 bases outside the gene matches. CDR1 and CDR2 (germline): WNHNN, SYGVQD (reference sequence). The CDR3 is CASSEAGGETQYF. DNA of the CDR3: TGCGCCAGCAGTGAAGCGGGGGGAGAGACCCAGTACTTC.

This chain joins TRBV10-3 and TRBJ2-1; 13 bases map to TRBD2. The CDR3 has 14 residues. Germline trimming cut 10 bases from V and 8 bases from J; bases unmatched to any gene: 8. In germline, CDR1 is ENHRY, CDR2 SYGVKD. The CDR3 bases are TGTGCCACCCTAACTAGCGGGGGGGCCGATGAGCAGTTCTTC. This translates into CATLTSGGADEQFF.

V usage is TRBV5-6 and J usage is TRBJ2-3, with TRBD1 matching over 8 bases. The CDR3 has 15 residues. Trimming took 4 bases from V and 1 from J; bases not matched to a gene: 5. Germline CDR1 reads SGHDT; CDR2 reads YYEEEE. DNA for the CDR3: TGTGCCAGCAGCGCGCAGGGGGCAGGCACAGATACGCAGTATTTT. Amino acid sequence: CASSAQGAGTDTQYF.